This passage covers 13 T cell receptor beta chains from one sample sequenced in a study of beta chain features in type 1 diabetes. Isolated RNA was reverse transcribed in full, so expressed TCRB transcripts were sequenced. Sequencing was performed with immunoSEQ multiplex PCR; in TCRdb, only in-frame clones are kept and a portion is missing. The sample includes approximately 470,000 clones, 30% of them seen just once. Sequencing input: naive CD4+ T cells from blood. The receptors originated from a man younger than 35 in good health.

This chain connects TRBV25-1 to TRBJ2-3; D perhaps matches TRBD2 (5 bases). The CDR3 runs to 12 residues. Trimming left V 2 bases short and J 8 bases short, with 8 bases between. Looked up from germline, CDR1 is MGHDK and CDR2 is SYGVNS. This CDR3 reads CASSEGSGTQYF. DNA of the CDR3: TGTGCCAGCAGTGAAGGGAGTGGTACGCAGTATTTT.

The chain has TRBV30 and TRBJ1-1, with D possibly TRBD1 on 5 matching bases. The length of the CDR3 is 14 residues. V gave up 1 base and J gave up 6 bases, with 15 bases separating them. Per germline, CDR1 GTSNPN and CDR2 SVGIG (reference sequence). CDR3 DNA sequence: TGTGCCTGGAGTGCCCTGAAGACAGACGCTGAAGCTTTCTTT. Its protein product is CAWSALKTDAEAFF.

DNA for the CDR3: TGTGCCAGCTCACCCCGGGCTAGCGGGACTTTCCAAGAGACCCAGTACTTC. This codes for CASSPRASGTFQETQYF. This chain links TRBV18 with TRBJ2-5; 9 nucleotides line up with TRBD2. Germline V CDR1 and CDR2: KGHSH, LQKENI. CDR3 length: 17 amino acids. V was pared by 3 bases and J by 1 base, with 9 bases of the junction left unmatched.

This chain connects TRBV15 to TRBJ2-6, with D hard to call. Germline V gives CDR1 LNHNV, CDR2 YYDKDF (reference sequence). V gave up 4 bases and J gave up 0 bases, with 4 bases separating them. This CDR3 is built from 14 residues. The CDR3 DNA reads TGTGCCACCAGCATTCCCTCTGGGGCCAACGTCCTGACTTTC. This sequence encodes CATSIPSGANVLTF.

This chain uses TRBV29-1 with TRBJ2-1; 8 bases agree with TRBD1. Germline CDR1 reads SQVTM; CDR2 reads ANQGSEA. The CDR3 loop spans 13 amino acids. V was pared by 3 bases and J by 9 bases, with 7 bases of the junction left unmatched. This chain's CDR3 is CSVDIGQGSEQFF. CDR3 nucleotides: TGCAGCGTTGATATTGGACAGGGTTCTGAGCAGTTCTTC.

This chain links TRBV11-1 with TRBJ2-5; 7 bases map to TRBD1. Germline V gene sequence: CDR1 SGHAT, CDR2 FQDESV (reference sequence). The CDR3 extends over 16 amino acids. V dropped 3 bases and J dropped 4; count of bases not matched to a gene: 11. The CDR3 nucleotides are TGTGCCAGCAGCTTCACGACAGGGCGGGCTGGAGAGACCCAGTACTTC. It is translated as CASSFTTGRAGETQYF.

This chain links TRBV5-1 with TRBJ1-5; a weak D match, TRBD1 (6 bases). The CDR3 extends over 15 amino acids. From germline, CDR1 is SGHRS and CDR2 YFSETQ. V was cut by 0 bases and J by 3 bases, with 10 bases left in between. The CDR3 DNA follows: TGCGCCAGCAGCTTGGATTCAGGGGACAATCAGCCCCAGCATTTT. The encoded protein is CASSLDSGDNQPQHF.

This clone was seen more than once but under ten times. The chain is built from TRBV11-2 and TRBJ2-5; the D gene is possibly TRBD2 (6 bases). Germline lookup yields CDR1 SGHAT and CDR2 FQNNGV. The CDR3 length is 13 residues. V was shortened by 0 bases and J by 6 bases, with 8 bases between the two germline ends. The CDR3 spells CASSLDAGQTQYF. CDR3 nucleotides: TGTGCCAGCAGCTTAGATGCGGGGCAGACCCAGTACTTC.

This clone was detected only a few times. CDR3 protein: CAWTGESYGYTF. In DNA, the CDR3 is TGTGCCTGGACAGGGGAGAGCTATGGCTACACCTTC. The chain has TRBV30 and TRBJ1-2; D perhaps matches TRBD1 (6 bases). Looked up from germline, CDR1 is GTSNPN and CDR2 is SVGIG (reference sequence). Between the trimmed V and J ends, which lost 4 bases and 4 bases, there was a span of 10 bases. The CDR3 covers 12 residues. Based on the CDR3 plus reference TRBV30 and TRBJ1-2, the full variable domain is SQTIHQWPATLVQPVGSPLSLECTVEGTSNPNLYWYRQAAGRGLQLLFYSVGIGQISSEVPQNLSASRPQDRQFILSSKKLLLSDSGFYLCAWTGESYGYTFGSGTRLTVV.

The genes are TRBV15 and TRBJ2-7; D is perhaps TRBD2 (5 bases). Germline V CDR1 and CDR2: LNHNV, YYDKDF (reference sequence). V was pared by 0 bases and J by 2 bases, with 14 bases between. The CDR3 runs to 16 residues. The CDR3 nucleotides read TGTGCCACCAGCAGAGAGGCGGGCTTTATGGCCTACGAGCAGTACTTC. Residues: CATSREAGFMAYEQYF. The full variable domain, in which reference TRBV15 and TRBJ2-7 provide the parts outside the CDR3, is DAMVIQNPRYQVTQFGKPVTLSCSQTLNHNVMYWYQQKSSQAPKLLFHYYDKDFNNEADTPDNFQSRRPNTSFCFLDIRSPGLGDTAMYLCATSREAGFMAYEQYFGPGTRLTVT.

The CDR3 DNA reads as TGTGCCAGCAGCTTATGGGGACTAGCGGGCACCAATGAGCAGTTCTTC. It specifies CASSLWGLAGTNEQFF. The rearrangement uses TRBV5-6 and TRBJ2-1, with 12 nucleotides matching TRBD2. V was pared by 2 bases and J by 6 bases, with 6 bases of the junction left unmatched. The CDR3 sequence is 16 residues long. The germline V gene encodes CDR1 SGHDT and CDR2 YYEEEE.

The rearrangement joins TRBV9 to TRBJ2-3; D is uncertain. V lost 5 bases and J 2 bases, leaving 9 bases between the germline ends. The V gene's germline CDR1 is SGDLS and CDR2 YYNGEE. This CDR3 has 13 amino acids. This chain's CDR3 is CASSAGLTDTQYF. In DNA, the CDR3 is TGTGCCAGCAGTGCCGGGCTCACAGATACGCAGTATTTT. Filled out from reference TRBV9 and TRBJ2-3, the complete variable domain reads DSGVTQTPKHLITATGQRVTLRCSPRSGDLSVYWYQQSLDQGLQFLIQYYNGEERAKGNILERFSAQQFPDLHSELNLSSLELGDSALYFCASSAGLTDTQYFGPGTRLTVL.

The chain recombines TRBV4-3 with TRBJ2-3; 12 bases align to TRBD2. The CDR3 extends over 15 amino acids. V lost 4 bases and J lost 4; bases outside the gene matches: 3. Germline-derived CDR1 and CDR2 are LGHNA and YSLEER. The CDR3 region is CASSLGLAGADTQYF. CDR3 coding DNA: TGCGCCAGCAGCCTGGGACTAGCGGGTGCAGATACGCAGTATTTT.